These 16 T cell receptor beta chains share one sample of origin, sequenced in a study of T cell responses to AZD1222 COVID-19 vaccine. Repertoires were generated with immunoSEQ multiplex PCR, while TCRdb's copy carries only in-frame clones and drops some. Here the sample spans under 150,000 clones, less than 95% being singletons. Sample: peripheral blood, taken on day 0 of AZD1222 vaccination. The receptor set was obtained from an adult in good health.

The CDR3 DNA reads as TGTGCCAGTAGTACGACAGGAGACTCTGGAAACACCATATATTTT. This gives the protein CASSTTGDSGNTIYF. The rearrangement joins TRBV19 to TRBJ1-3; a weak D match, TRBD1 (6 bases). The CDR3 is 15 amino acids. Per germline, CDR1 LNHDA and CDR2 SQIVND (reference sequence). V was shortened by 4 bases and J by 0 bases, with 10 bases between the two germline ends.

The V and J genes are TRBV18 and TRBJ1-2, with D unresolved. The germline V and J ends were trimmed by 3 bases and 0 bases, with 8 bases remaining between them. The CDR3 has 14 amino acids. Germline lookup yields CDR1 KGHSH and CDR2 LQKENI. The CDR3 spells CASSPLQSNYGYTF. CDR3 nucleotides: TGTGCCAGCTCACCCCTCCAGTCTAACTATGGCTACACCTTC.

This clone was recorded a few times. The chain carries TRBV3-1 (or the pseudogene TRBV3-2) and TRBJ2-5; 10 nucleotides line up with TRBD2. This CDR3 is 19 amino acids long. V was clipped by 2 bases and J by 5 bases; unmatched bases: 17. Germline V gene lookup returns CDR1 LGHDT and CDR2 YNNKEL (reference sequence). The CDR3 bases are TGTGCCAGCAGCCAAAGAACCCGGGGACGAGCGGGGGGGCCGGAGACCCAGTACTTC. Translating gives CASSQRTRGRAGGPETQYF.

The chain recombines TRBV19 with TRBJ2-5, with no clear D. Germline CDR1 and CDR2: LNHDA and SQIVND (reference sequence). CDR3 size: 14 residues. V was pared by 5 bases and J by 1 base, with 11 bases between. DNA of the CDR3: TGTGCCAGTAGTCTTGACCGATCCCAAGAGACCCAGTACTTC. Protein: CASSLDRSQETQYF.

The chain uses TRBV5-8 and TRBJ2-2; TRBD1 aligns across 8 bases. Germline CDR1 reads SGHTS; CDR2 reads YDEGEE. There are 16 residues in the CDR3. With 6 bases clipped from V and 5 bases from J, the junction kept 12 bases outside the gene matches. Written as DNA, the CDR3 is TGTGCCAGCACCCCTCGGACAGGGCGGAAAACCGGGGAGCTGTTTTTT. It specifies CASTPRTGRKTGELFF.

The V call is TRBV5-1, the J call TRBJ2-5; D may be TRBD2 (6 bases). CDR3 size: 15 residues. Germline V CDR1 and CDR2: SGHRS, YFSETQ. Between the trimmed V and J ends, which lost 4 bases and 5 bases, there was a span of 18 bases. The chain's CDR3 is CASSPAGGLGETQYF. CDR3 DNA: TGCGCCAGCAGCCCTGCTGGGGGGTTGGGGGAGACCCAGTACTTC.

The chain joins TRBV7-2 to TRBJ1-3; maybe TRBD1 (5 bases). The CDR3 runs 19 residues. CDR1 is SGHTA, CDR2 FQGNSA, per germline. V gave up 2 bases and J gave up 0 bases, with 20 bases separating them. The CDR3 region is CASSLRVRAGLISGNTIYF. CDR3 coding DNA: TGTGCCAGCAGCTTAAGGGTTCGGGCAGGGCTCATCTCTGGAAACACCATATATTTT.

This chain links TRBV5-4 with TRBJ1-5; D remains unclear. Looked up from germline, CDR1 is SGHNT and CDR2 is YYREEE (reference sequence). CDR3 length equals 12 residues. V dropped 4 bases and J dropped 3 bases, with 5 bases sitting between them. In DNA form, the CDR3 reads TGTGCCAGCAGCGTACCCAATCAGCCCCAGCATTTT. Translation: CASSVPNQPQHF.

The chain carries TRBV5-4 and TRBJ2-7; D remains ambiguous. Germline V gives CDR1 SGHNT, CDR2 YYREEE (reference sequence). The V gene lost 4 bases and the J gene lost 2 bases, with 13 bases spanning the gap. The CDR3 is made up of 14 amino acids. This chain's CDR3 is CASSPLLGPYEQYF. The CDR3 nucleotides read TGTGCCAGCAGCCCTCTACTTGGCCCCTACGAGCAGTACTTC.

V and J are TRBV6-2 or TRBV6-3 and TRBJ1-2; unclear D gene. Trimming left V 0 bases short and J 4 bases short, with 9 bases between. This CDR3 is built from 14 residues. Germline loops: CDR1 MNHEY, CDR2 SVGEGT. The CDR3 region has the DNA TGTGCCAGCAGTTACTCAGAGATCCTCTATGGCTACACCTTC. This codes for CASSYSEILYGYTF.

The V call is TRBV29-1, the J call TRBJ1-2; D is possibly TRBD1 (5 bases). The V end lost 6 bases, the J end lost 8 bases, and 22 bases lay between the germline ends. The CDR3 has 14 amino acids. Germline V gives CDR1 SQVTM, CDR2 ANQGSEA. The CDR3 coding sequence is TGCAGCGTAGTTGGGACGGGGAATTTCGGGGGCTACACCTTC. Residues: CSVVGTGNFGGYTF.

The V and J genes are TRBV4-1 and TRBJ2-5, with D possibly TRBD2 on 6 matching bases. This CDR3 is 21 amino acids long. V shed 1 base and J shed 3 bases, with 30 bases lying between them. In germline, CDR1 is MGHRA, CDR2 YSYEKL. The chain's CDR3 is CASSQVRLGESHLADEETQYF. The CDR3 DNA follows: TGCGCCAGCAGCCAAGTCCGCCTCGGGGAAAGTCATTTAGCGGACGAAGAGACCCAGTACTTC.

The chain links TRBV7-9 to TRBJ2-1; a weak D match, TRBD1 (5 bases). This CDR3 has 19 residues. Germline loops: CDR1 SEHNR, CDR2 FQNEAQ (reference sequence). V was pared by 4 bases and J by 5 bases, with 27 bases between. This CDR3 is CASSSGRDFRASSDNEQFF. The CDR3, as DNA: TGTGCCAGCAGCTCCGGACGAGATTTCAGGGCCTCCAGTGACAATGAGCAGTTCTTC.

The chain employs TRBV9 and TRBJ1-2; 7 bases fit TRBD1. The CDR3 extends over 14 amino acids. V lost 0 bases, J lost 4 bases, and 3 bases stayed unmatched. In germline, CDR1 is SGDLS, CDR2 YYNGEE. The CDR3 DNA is TGTGCCAGCAGCGTAGGTGCAGGGGGCTATGGCTACACCTTC. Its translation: CASSVGAGGYGYTF. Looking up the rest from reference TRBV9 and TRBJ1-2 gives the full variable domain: DSGVTQTPKHLITATGQRVTLRCSPRSGDLSVYWYQQSLDQGLQFLIQYYNGEERAKGNILERFSAQQFPDLHSELNLSSLELGDSALYFCASSVGAGGYGYTFGSGTRLTVV.

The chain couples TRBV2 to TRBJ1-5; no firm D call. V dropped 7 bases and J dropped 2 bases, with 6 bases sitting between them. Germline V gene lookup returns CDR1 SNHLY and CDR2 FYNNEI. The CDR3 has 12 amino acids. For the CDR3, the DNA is TGTGCCAGCACTACGGGCAATCAGCCCCAGCATTTT. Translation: CASTTGNQPQHF.

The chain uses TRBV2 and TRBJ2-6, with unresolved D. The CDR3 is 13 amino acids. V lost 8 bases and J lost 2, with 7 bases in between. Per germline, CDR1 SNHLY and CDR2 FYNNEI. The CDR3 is CASERTGANVLTF. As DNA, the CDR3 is TGTGCCAGCGAACGGACTGGGGCCAACGTCCTGACTTTC.